This T cell receptor beta chain was recorded in a study of T cell repertoires in aging, cancer and after chemotherapy (dated by TCRdb to 2018 to 2020). Looking at the study overall: The donors fell into six age groups ranging from 30 or younger to 70 or older, and each group had at least three individuals. In the hematological group, paired pre- and post-chemotherapy samples were obtained from chronic lymphocytic leukemia patients treated with fludarabine- or bendamustine-based regimens. In total, the full dataset held about 8.8 million TCR reads. To look at immunoaging and at how T cells reconstitute after chemotherapy, the study profiled TCR beta repertoires in peripheral blood from both healthy donors and cancer patients. A cohort of 200 to 250 cancer patients (more than 90 with hematological and 124 with solid cancers) was assembled, and under 100 healthy donors were included as a reference group. Results the study describes overall, beyond this receptor: An increase in median generation probability over the chemotherapy interval was observed in both cancer cohorts, suggesting that the repertoire was reconstituted through rebound thymic output. In healthy donors, the decline in TCR diversity with age was mainly explained by loss of richness, whereas in cancer patients loss of evenness was also found to contribute. Lymphoid organ infiltration was present in hematological cancer patients, and this infiltration may itself impair thymic emigration or peripheral T cell expansion. According to the authors, the repertoire data do not allow conclusions to be drawn about immunological memory after chemotherapy. Compared with age-matched healthy donors, untreated patients with hematological or solid cancers had significantly lower TCR diversity and higher clonality in blood.

By share, this clonotype ranks as medium-sized (0.01 to 0.1%). The antigen it recognizes is unknown. Base qualities are not provided; no much larger clone lies one nucleotide away. The V end loses 0 bases and the J end loses 7 bases, and a stretch of 5 bases separates them. The CDR3, cysteine through phenylalanine, is 12 amino acids long. Left in the record is the CDR3 DNA by itself, 36 bases read in frame from the first base. Sequences LNHNV (CDR1) and YYDKDF (CDR2) are obtained from the germline V gene (reference sequence). Rearranged TRB sequences spanning V, D and J segments were amplified in a multiplex touch-down PCR with a mixed TRB-A/B primer pool. Two consecutive PCR reactions with Phusion HS II polymerase added Illumina adapters and sample indices to the amplicons. Amplicons were gel-purified with the NucleoSpin Gel and PCR Clean-up kit, then checked with Qubit and an Agilent 2100 Bioanalyzer. Libraries were sequenced on an Illumina MiSeq using 600-cycle, single-indexed, paired-end runs. The paper's processing steps were these. Processing of the TRB sequences was carried out with MiXCR versions 2.12 and 3.0.5. Each unique CDR3 nucleotide sequence was counted as one clone, and only productive sequences with at least two reads were retained. The repertoire metrics were Shannon diversity, evenness, clonality (calculated as one minus evenness), and diversity profiles parameterized by alpha from 0 to 5. Generation probabilities of clones in paired pre- and post-chemotherapy samples were computed with the IGoR algorithm. TCRdb trimmed the raw reads at Q25, called clones with MiXCR and kept productive beta chains. Merged by CDR3 protein, the rows form single entries marked with the most common genes and DNA. The V and J calls were determined by TCRdb, not by the authors. Recorded for this sample are several thousand distinct CDR3 sequences; approximately 28% of them occurred a single time. The ten largest make up approximately 8% of the sample.

TCR beta rearrangements were amplified from genomic DNA extracted from peripheral blood rather than from sorted cells or RNA. This chain joins TRBV15 to TRBJ2-3, with no D gene named confidently. The sequence derives from a human donor with a blood cancer. Specimen: blood. The bases are TGTGCCACCAGCAGAGAAGAGCATACGCAGTATTTT. Its translation reads: CATSREEHTQYF.